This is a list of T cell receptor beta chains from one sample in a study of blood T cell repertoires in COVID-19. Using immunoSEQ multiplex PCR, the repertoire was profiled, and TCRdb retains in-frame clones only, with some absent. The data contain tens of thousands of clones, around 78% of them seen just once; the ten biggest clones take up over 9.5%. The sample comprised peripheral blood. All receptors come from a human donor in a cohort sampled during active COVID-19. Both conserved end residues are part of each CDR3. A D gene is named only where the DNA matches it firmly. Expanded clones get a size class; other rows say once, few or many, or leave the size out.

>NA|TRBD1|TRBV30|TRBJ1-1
TGTGCCTCAAGGACAGGGGGCACTGAAGCTTTCTTT
CASRTGGTEAFF
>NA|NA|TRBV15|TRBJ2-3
TGTGCCACCAGCAGTGGGCCTGATACACTCGATACGCAGTATTTT
CATSSGPDTLDTQYF
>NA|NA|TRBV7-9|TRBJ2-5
TGTGCCAGCAGCTTACGTCAGGGCGGAGAGACCCAGTACTTC
CASSLRQGGETQYF
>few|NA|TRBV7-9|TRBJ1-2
TGTGCCAGCAGCTTAGCCCCAGGGGCGGATGGCTACACCTTC
CASSLAPGADGYTF
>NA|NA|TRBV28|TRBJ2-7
TGTGCCAGCAGCCGGGGGGCTGCCTACGAGCAGTACTTC
CASSRGAAYEQYF
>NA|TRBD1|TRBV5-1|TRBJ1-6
TGCGCCAGCAGTTCGGACAGGGGAAATTCACCCCTCCACTTT
CASSSDRGNSPLHF
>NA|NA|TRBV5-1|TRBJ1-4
TGCGCCAGCAGCCTGCGAGGGACAACTAATGAAAAACTGTTTTTT
CASSLRGTTNEKLFF
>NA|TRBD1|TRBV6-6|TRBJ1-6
TGTGCCAGCAGTAGAGACAGGGGGCAGGGTAATTCACCCCTCCACTTT
CASSRDRGQGNSPLHF
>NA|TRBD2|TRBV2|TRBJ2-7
TGTGCCACGGGGGGGGACTCTTATACCTACGAGCAGTACTTC
CATGGDSYTYEQYF
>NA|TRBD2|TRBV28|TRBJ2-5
TGTGCCAGCAGTTCCCCGACTAGCGGGAGGGCCGTAGAGACCCAGTACTTC
CASSSPTSGRAVETQYF
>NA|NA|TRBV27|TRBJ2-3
TGTGCCAGCGGGGCGGGACGCCGTAAGGATACGCAGTATTTT
CASGAGRRKDTQYF
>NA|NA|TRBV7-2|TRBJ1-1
TGTGCCAGCAGCTTAGAGCGGAACACTGAAGCTTTCTTT
CASSLERNTEAFF
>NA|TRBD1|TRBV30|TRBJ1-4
TGTGCCTGGGACAGGGGTCTAACTAATGAAAAACTGTTTTTT
CAWDRGLTNEKLFF
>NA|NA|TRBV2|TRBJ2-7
TGTGCCAGCAGTGCTGGGGGAGGGGGGAACGAGCAGTACTTC
CASSAGGGGNEQYF
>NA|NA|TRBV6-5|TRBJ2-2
TGTGCCAGCACGGGGGTTCGGACCGGGGAGCTGTTTTTT
CASTGVRTGELFF
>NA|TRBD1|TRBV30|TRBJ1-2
TGTGCCTGGAGTGATATACAGGGGGACTATGGCTACACCTTC
CAWSDIQGDYGYTF
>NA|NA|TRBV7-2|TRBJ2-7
TGTGCCAGCAGCTACCCGCGCTCCTACGAGCAGTACTTC
CASSYPRSYEQYF
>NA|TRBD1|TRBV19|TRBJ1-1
TGTGCCAGTAGTATAGGGAGGGGGCTCGCTGAAGCTTTCTTT
CASSIGRGLAEAFF
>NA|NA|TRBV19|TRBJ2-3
TGTGCCAGTAGCCCCCTCTTTACAGATACGCAGTATTTT
CASSPLFTDTQYF
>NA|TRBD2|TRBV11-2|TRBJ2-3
TGTGCCAGCAGCTTGGAAGGACTAGCGGGAGCAGATACGCAGTATTTT
CASSLEGLAGADTQYF
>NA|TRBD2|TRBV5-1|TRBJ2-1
TGCGCCAGCACCTCCAGTAGCGGGAGGGCCCTTAATGAGCAGTTCTTC
CASTSSSGRALNEQFF
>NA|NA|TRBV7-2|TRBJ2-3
TGTGCCAGCAGCTCATACGGACAGACCACAGATACGCAGTATTTT
CASSSYGQTTDTQYF
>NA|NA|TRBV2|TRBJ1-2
TGTGCCAGCAGTGTCTTGGGGGCCCACTATGGCTACACCTTC
CASSVLGAHYGYTF
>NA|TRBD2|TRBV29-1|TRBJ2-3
TGCAGCGTTGAAGGGGTCGGACTAGCGGTGGGCACAGATACGCAGTATTTT
CSVEGVGLAVGTDTQYF
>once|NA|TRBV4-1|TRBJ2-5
TGCGCCAGCAGCCAAGAGGGCGGTGCAGGGGTAGAGACCCAGTACTTC
CASSQEGGAGVETQYF
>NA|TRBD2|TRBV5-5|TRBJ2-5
TGTGCCAGCAGCACGAGGACTAGCGGGCCCCCCGGGGAGACCCAGTACTTC
CASSTRTSGPPGETQYF
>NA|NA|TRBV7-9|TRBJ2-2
TGTGCCAGCAGCCCGCTCGGCGCCGGGACCGGGGAGCTGTTTTTT
CASSPLGAGTGELFF
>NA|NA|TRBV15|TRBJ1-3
TGTGCCACCAGCAGGGACATATACTCTGGAAACACCATATATTTT
CATSRDIYSGNTIYF
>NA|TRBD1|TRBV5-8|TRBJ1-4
TGTGCCAGCAGCTCCATTCAGGGGGCATATACGGAAAAACTGTTTTTT
CASSSIQGAYTEKLFF
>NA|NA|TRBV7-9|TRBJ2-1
TGTGCCAGCAGCTCGAGAGGCTCCTACAATGAGCAGTTCTTC
CASSSRGSYNEQFF
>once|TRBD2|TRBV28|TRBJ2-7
TGTGCCAGCAGCTTACTAGCGGAGAGGGGGAACAAGCAGTACTTC
CASSLLAERGNKQYF
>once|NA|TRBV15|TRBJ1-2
TGTGCCACCAGGGAGAGTATGGGCTACACCTTC
CATRESMGYTF
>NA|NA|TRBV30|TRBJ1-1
TGTGCCTGGAGTGTGACAGGCGATCGGGTTGGAGCTTTCTTT
CAWSVTGDRVGAFF
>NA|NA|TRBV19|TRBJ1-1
TGTGCCACTCGGACATCCAAGTCTATGAACACTGAAGCTTTCTTT
CATRTSKSMNTEAFF
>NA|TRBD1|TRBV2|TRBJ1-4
TGTGCCAGCAGGGCAGGGACAGGGGCTAATGAAAAACTGTTTTTT
CASRAGTGANEKLFF
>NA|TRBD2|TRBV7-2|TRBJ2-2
TGTGCCAGCAGCTTAGAGGGGCGGGGGGCGTGGGAGCTGTTTTTT
CASSLEGRGAWELFF
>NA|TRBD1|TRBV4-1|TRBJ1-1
TGCGCCAGCAGCCAAGATCCGGGACAGAGGAACACTGAAGCTTTCTTT
CASSQDPGQRNTEAFF
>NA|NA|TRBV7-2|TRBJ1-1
TGTGCCAGCAGCTTAGGTTGGGGACTTCGACATGACATGAACACTGAAGCTTTCTTT
CASSLGWGLRHDMNTEAFF